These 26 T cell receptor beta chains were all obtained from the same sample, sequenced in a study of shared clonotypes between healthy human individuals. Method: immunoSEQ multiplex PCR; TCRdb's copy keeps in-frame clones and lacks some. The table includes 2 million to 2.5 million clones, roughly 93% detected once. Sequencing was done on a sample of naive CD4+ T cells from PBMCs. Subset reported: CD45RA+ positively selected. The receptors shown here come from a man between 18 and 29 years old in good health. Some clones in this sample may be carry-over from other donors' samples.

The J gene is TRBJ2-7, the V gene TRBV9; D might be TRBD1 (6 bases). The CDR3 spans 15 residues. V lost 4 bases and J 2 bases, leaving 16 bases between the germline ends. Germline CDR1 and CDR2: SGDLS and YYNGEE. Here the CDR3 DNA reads TGTGCCAGCAGCCCGAGGGGGAGAGACGCCTACGAGCAGTACTTC. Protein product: CASSPRGRDAYEQYF.

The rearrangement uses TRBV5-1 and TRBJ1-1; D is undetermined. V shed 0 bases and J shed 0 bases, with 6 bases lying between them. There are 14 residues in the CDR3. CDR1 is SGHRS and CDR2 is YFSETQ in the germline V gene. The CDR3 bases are TGCGCCAGCAGCTTGGAAGAACTGAACACTGAAGCTTTCTTT. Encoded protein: CASSLEELNTEAFF.

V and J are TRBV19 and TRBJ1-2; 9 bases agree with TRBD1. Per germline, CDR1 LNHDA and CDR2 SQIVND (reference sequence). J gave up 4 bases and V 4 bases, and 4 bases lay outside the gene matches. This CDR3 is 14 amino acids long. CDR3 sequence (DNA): TGTGCCAGTAGTAAACAGGGGGCTGGCTATGGCTACACCTTC. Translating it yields CASSKQGAGYGYTF.

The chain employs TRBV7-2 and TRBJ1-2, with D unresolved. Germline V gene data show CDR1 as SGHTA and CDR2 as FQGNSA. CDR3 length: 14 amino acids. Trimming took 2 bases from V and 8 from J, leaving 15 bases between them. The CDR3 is CASSLSEGSQGYTF. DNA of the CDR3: TGTGCCAGCAGCTTAAGCGAAGGGTCTCAAGGCTACACCTTC.

The chain's CDR3 is CASSEWGSSSTDTQYF. The CDR3 region has the DNA TGTGCCAGCAGTGAATGGGGGAGCAGTAGCACAGATACGCAGTATTTT. The rearrangement joins TRBV6-1 to TRBJ2-3; D possibly matches TRBD1 or TRBD2 (5 bases each). CDR1 is MNHNS, CDR2 SASEGT, per germline. The V and J ends lost 2 bases and 0 bases respectively, with 12 bases between them. The CDR3 spans 16 residues.

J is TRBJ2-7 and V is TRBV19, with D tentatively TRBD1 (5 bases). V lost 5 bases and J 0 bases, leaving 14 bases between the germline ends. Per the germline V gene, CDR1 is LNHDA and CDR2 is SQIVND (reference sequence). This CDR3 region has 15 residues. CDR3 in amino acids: CASSSGKASSYEQYF. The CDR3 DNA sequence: TGTGCCAGTAGTTCAGGGAAAGCCAGCTCCTACGAGCAGTACTTC.

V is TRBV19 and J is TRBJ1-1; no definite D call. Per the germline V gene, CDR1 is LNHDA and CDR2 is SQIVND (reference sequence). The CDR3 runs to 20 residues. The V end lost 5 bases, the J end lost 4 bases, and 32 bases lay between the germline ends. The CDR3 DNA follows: TGTGCCAGTAGTCGCGGAGGAGGGTTGGGCAGAACTAATCCTCCCACTGAAGCTTTCTTT. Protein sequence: CASSRGGGLGRTNPPTEAFF. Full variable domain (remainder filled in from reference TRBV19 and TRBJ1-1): DGGITQSPKYLFRKEGQNVTLSCEQNLNHDAMYWYRQDPGQGLRLIYYSQIVNDFQKGDIAEGYSVSREKKESFPLTVTSAQKNPTAFYLCASSRGGGLGRTNPPTEAFFGQGTRLTVV.

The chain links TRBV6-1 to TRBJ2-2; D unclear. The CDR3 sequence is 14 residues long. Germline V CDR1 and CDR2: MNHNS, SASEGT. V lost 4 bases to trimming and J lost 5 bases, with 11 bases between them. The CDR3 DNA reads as TGTGCCAGCAGTGGGCTAGTGGGAACCGGGGAGCTGTTTTTT. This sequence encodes CASSGLVGTGELFF.

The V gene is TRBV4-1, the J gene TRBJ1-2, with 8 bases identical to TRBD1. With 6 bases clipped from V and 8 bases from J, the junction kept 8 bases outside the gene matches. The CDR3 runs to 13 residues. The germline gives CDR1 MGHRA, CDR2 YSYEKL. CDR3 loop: CASRYTGDRGYTF. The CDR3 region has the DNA TGCGCCAGCAGATATACAGGGGACAGGGGCTACACCTTC.

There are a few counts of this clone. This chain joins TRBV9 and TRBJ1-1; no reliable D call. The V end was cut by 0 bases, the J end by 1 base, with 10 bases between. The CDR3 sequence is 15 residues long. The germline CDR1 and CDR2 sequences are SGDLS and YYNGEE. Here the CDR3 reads CASSVEAHGNTEAFF. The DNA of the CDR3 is TGTGCCAGCAGCGTAGAGGCCCACGGGAACACTGAAGCTTTCTTT.

For the CDR3, the DNA is TGTGCCACCAGCAGAGAGCGTACAGGAAAAGCTTTCTTT. Its protein is CATSRERTGKAFF. V and J are TRBV15 and TRBJ1-1; possible D gene TRBD1, 5 bases. CDR3 length: 13 amino acids. Trimming removed 0 bases at V and 9 bases at J, with 11 bases between. The germline CDR1 and CDR2 sequences are LNHNV and YYDKDF (reference sequence).

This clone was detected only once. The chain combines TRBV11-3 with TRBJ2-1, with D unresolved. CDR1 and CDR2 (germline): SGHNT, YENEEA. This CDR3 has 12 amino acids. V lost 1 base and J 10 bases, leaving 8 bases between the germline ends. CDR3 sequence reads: CASSLAPYEQFF. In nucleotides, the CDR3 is TGTGCCAGCAGCTTAGCCCCCTACGAGCAGTTCTTC.

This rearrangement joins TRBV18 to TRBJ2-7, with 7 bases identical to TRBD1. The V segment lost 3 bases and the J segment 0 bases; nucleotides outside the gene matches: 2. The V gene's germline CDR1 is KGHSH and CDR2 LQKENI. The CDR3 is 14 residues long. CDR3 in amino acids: CASSPDRYSYEQYF. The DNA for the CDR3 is TGTGCCAGCTCACCGGACAGGTACTCCTACGAGCAGTACTTC. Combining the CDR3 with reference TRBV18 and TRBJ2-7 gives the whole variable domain NAGVMQNPRHLVRRRGQEARLRCSPMKGHSHVYWYRQLPEEGLKFMVYLQKENIIDESGMPKERFSAEFPKEGPSILRIQQVVRGDSAAYFCASSPDRYSYEQYFGPGTRLTVT.

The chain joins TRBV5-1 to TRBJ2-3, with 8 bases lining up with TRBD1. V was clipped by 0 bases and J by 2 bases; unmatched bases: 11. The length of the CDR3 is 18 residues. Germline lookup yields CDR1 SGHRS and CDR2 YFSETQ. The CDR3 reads CASSLAPTGASFTDTQYF. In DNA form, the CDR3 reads TGCGCCAGCAGCTTGGCGCCGACAGGGGCTTCTTTCACAGATACGCAGTATTTT. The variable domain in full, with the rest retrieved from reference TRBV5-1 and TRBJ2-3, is KAGVTQTPRYLIKTRGQQVTLSCSPISGHRSVSWYQQTPGQGLQFLFEYFSETQRNKGNFPGRFSGRQFSNSRSEMNVSTLELGDSALYLCASSLAPTGASFTDTQYFGPGTRLTVL.

CDR3 protein: CAGALGGKETQYF. The CDR3 region has the DNA TGTGCCGGAGCCCTGGGGGGAAAAGAGACCCAGTACTTC. V gene TRBV7-9 combines with J gene TRBJ2-5; tentatively, D is TRBD2 (6 bases). Trimming took off 11 bases at V and 3 bases at J, with 16 bases between the two ends. This CDR3 comprises 13 residues. Germline-derived CDR1 and CDR2 are SEHNR and FQNEAQ (reference sequence).

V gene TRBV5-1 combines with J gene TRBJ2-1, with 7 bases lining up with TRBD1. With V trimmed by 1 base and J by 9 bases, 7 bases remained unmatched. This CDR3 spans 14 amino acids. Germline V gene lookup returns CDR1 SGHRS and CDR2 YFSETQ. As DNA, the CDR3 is TGCGCCAGCAGCTTGCAACAGGGGATGGGTGAGCAGTTCTTC. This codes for CASSLQQGMGEQFF. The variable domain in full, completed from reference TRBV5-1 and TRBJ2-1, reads KAGVTQTPRYLIKTRGQQVTLSCSPISGHRSVSWYQQTPGQGLQFLFEYFSETQRNKGNFPGRFSGRQFSNSRSEMNVSTLELGDSALYLCASSLQQGMGEQFFGPGTRLTVL.

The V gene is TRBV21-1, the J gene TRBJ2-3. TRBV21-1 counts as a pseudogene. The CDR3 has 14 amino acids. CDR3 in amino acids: CASSKAGSTDTQYF. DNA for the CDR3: TGTGCCAGCAGCAAAGCAGGAAGCACAGATACGCAGTATTTT.

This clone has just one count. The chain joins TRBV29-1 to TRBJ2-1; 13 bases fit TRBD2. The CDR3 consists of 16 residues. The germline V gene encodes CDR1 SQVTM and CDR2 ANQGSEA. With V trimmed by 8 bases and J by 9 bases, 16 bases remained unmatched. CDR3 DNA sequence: TGCAGCTTTTGGACTAGCGGGAGTTTAAGGTTTGTTGAGCAGTTCTTC. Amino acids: CSFWTSGSLRFVEQFF.

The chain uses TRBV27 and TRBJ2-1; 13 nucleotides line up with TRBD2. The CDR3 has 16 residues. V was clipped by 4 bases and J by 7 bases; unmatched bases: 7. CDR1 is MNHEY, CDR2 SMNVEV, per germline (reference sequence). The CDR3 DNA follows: TGTGCCAGCAGTTCACGACTAGCGGGAGGAGTAAATGAGCAGTTCTTC. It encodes CASSSRLAGGVNEQFF.

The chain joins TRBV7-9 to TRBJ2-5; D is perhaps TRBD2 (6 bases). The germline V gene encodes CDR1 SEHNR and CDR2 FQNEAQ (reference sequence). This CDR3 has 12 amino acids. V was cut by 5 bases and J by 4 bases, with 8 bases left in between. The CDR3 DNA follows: TGTGCCAGCAGCGGAGCGGGAGAGACCCAGTACTTC. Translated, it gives CASSGAGETQYF.

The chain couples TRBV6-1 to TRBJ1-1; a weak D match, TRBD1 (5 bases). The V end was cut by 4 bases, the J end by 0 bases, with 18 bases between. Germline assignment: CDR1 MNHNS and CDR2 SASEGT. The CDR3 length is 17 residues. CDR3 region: CASSGAGRANMNTEAFF. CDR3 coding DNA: TGTGCCAGCAGTGGGGCGGGCAGGGCGAACATGAACACTGAAGCTTTCTTT.

The CDR3 DNA follows: TGTGCCAGCAGTCATCGGACCTCTTCCGGGGAGCTGTTTTTT. Translated: CASSHRTSSGELFF. The gene calls are TRBV28 and TRBJ2-2; D is undetermined. The germline V gene encodes CDR1 MDHEN and CDR2 SYDVKM. This CDR3 has 14 amino acids. With 5 bases removed from V and 6 bases from J, the gap between germline ends came to 13 bases. The full variable domain, rest sourced from reference TRBV28 and TRBJ2-2, is DVKVTQSSRYLVKRTGEKVFLECVQDMDHENMFWYRQDPGLGLRLIYFSYDVKMKEKGDIPEGYSVSREKKERFSLILESASTNQTSMYLCASSHRTSSGELFFGEGSRLTVL.

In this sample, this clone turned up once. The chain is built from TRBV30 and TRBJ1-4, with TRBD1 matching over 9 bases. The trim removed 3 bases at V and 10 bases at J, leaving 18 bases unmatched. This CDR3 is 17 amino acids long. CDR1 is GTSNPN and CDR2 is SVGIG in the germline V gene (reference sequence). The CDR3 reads CAWSPVGLTGGRGKLFF. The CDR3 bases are TGTGCCTGGAGCCCAGTTGGATTGACAGGGGGAAGAGGAAAACTGTTTTTT.

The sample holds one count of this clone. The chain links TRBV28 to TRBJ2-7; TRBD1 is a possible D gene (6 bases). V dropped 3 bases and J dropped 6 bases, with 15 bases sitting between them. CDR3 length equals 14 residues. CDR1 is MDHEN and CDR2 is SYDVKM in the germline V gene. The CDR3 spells CASSFPPTGIEQYF. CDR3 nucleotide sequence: TGTGCCAGCAGTTTCCCTCCCACAGGGATCGAGCAGTACTTC.

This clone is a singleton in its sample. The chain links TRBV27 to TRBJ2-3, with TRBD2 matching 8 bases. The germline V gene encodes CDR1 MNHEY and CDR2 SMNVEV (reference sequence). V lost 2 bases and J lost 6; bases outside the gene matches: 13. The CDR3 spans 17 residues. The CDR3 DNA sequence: TGTGCCAGCAGTTTAACTAGCGGAAACCCTCTTGGGGATACGCAGTATTTT. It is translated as CASSLTSGNPLGDTQYF.

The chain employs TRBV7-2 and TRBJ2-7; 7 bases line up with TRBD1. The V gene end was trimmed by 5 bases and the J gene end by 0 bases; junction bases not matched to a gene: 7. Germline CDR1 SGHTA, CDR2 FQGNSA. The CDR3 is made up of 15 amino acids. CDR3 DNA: TGTGCCAGCAGCCGCCGGGACAGCAGCTCCTACGAGCAGTACTTC. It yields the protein CASSRRDSSSYEQYF. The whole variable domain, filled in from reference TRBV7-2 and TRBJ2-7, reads GAGVSQSPSNKVTEKGKDVELRCDPISGHTALYWYRQSLGQGLEFLIYFQGNSAPDKSGLPSDRFSAERTGGSVSTLTIQRTQQEDSAVYLCASSRRDSSSYEQYFGPGTRLTVT.